The 19 T cell receptor beta chains below all came from one sample that was sequenced in a study of T cells in Graves' hyperthyroidism and ophthalmopathy. Regions amplified from RNA transcripts were the TCR beta CDR3 regions. TCR CDR3 regions were first amplified by RT-PCR with HTBI primers. In TCRdb, the multiplex PCR reads were re-called with MiXCR into one record per CDR3 protein. The table lists more than 350,000 distinct CDR3 sequences, more than 12% of them singletons, with around 20% in the top ten. Sequencing was carried out using blood. The receptors were sampled from a woman in her twenties or thirties with Graves' ophthalmopathy.

This clonotype was picked up many times. The rearrangement uses TRBV27 and TRBJ1-5; no firm D call. The CDR3 totals 14 residues. Germline loops: CDR1 MNHEY, CDR2 SMNVEV (reference sequence). V was pared by 3 bases and J by 5 bases, with 11 bases between. The CDR3 protein is CASSFRWEDQPQHF. Here the CDR3 DNA reads TGTGCCAGCAGTTTCCGCTGGGAGGATCAGCCCCAGCATTTT.

This clonotype was detected only a few times. J is TRBJ2-2 and V is TRBV13, with D tentatively TRBD1 (7 bases). The V and J ends lost 6 bases and 6 bases respectively, with 17 bases between them. This CDR3 spans 15 amino acids. The germline gives CDR1 PRHDT, CDR2 FYEKMQ (reference sequence). CDR3 residues: CASRRDSVMSGELFF. DNA for the CDR3: TGTGCCAGCAGGCGGGACAGTGTTATGTCCGGGGAGCTGTTTTTT.

This clonotype was observed a few times. CDR3 sequence (DNA): TGTGCCAGCAGTGAGTCGGGAACAGGAAATGAGCAGTTCTTC. Protein sequence: CASSESGTGNEQFF. The J gene is TRBJ2-1, the V gene TRBV6-2 or TRBV6-3; D may match TRBD1 or TRBD2 (5 bases each). The ends were cut back, 5 bases at V and 7 bases at J, with 15 bases in the middle. The V gene's germline CDR1 is MNHEY and CDR2 SVGEGT. This CDR3 region has 14 residues.

This clonotype was seen only a few times. V and J are TRBV6-1 and TRBJ2-2, with no clear D. V lost 5 bases and J lost 0, with 10 bases in between. Germline CDR1 MNHNS, CDR2 SASEGT. The CDR3 runs 15 residues. CDR3 coding DNA: TGTGCCAGCAGTCCGTTCACAGCGAACACCGGGGAGCTGTTTTTT. Translation: CASSPFTANTGELFF.

V is TRBV28 and J is TRBJ2-7; D remains unclear. The V gene lost 3 bases and the J gene lost 0 bases, with 9 bases spanning the gap. The germline V gene has CDR1 MDHEN and CDR2 SYDVKM. This CDR3 has 14 residues. DNA for the CDR3: TGTGCCAGCAGTTTGTACACTAACTCCTACGAGCAGTACTTC. Its protein is CASSLYTNSYEQYF.

On this clonotype itself: One junction end disagrees with the germline gene, perhaps due to a read error. The rearrangement joins TRBV14 to TRBJ1-6, with D possibly matching TRBD1 (5 bases). Germline V CDR1 and CDR2: SGHDN, FVKESK. CDR3 length: 18 amino acids. CDR3 loop: CAGSQDPGPSTYNSPLHF. The DNA for the CDR3 is TGTGCCGGCAGCCAAGATCCGGGACCGAGCACCTATAATTCACCCCTCCACTTT.

This clonotype has ten or more counts. This chain joins TRBV6-2 or TRBV6-3 and TRBJ2-5; no definite D call. V was pared by 8 bases and J by 4 bases, with 14 bases between. This CDR3 spans 13 amino acids. Germline V lookup: CDR1 MNHEY, CDR2 SVGEGT. In nucleotides, the CDR3 is TGTGCCAGCCGCTGGCCGTCGCGAGAGACCCAGTACTTC. Residues: CASRWPSRETQYF.

This clonotype was picked up many times. J is TRBJ2-1 and V is TRBV29-1, with TRBD2 identical over 16 bases. Germline V CDR1 and CDR2: SQVTM, ANQGSEA. V shed 6 bases, J shed 9 bases, and the junction held 11 bases outside the gene matches. CDR3 length equals 16 residues. The CDR3 spells CSVGTSGGALGGEQFF. The CDR3 region has the DNA TGCAGCGTAGGGACTAGCGGGGGGGCGCTGGGTGGTGAGCAGTTCTTC.

This clonotype has a count of ten or more. This sequence joins TRBV12-3 or TRBV12-4 and TRBJ1-1, with TRBD1 identical over 8 bases. The length of the CDR3 is 14 residues. With V trimmed by 9 bases and J by 10 bases, 16 bases remained unmatched. This CDR3 reads CASNRGLTDVTAFF. The CDR3 DNA is TGTGCCAGTAACAGGGGGTTAACCGATGTCACAGCTTTCTTT.

This clonotype has at least ten counts. V and J are TRBV12-3 or TRBV12-4 and TRBJ1-2; the D is unclear. With 5 bases removed from V and 5 bases from J, the gap between germline ends came to 6 bases. This CDR3 spans 11 amino acids. The CDR3 is CASSRTYGYTF. The CDR3 region has the DNA TGTGCCAGCAGTCGCACATATGGCTACACCTTC.

This clonotype was picked up many times. The gene calls are TRBV30 and TRBJ2-7; D may be TRBD1 or TRBD2 (6 bases each). CDR1 and CDR2 from the germline V gene are GTSNPN and SVGIG (reference sequence). The CDR3 sequence is 12 residues long. V was trimmed by 5 bases and J by 4 bases, leaving 12 bases between them. The CDR3: CAWGRTVYEQYF. The CDR3 DNA reads TGTGCCTGGGGGAGGACAGTATACGAGCAGTACTTC.

The V gene is TRBV18, the J gene TRBJ2-7; D tentatively fits TRBD1 or TRBD2 (5 bases each). Germline loops: CDR1 KGHSH, CDR2 LQKENI. V lost 4 bases and J lost 0, with 13 bases in between. The CDR3 sequence is 15 residues long. The CDR3 loop is CASSQPGRSSYEQYF. DNA of the CDR3: TGTGCCAGCTCACAACCGGGACGGAGCTCCTACGAGCAGTACTTC.

The V call is TRBV20-1, the J call TRBJ2-6; perhaps TRBD2 as D (5 bases). V was shortened by 0 bases and J by 0 bases, with 9 bases between the two germline ends. There are 16 residues in the CDR3. Germline CDR1 and CDR2: DFQATT and SNEGSKA (reference sequence). The CDR3, as DNA: TGCAGTGCTAGAGATTCGGGAACCTCTGGGGCCAACGTCCTGACTTTC. Residues: CSARDSGTSGANVLTF.

The chain has TRBV28 and TRBJ2-1; no clear D. The germline CDR1 and CDR2 sequences are MDHEN and SYDVKM. CDR3 length: 10 amino acids. V lost 9 bases and J lost 2, with 2 bases in between. In nucleotides, the CDR3 is TGTGCCAGAACCTACAATGAGCAGTTCTTC. Translated: CARTYNEQFF.

This clonotype was counted at least ten times. The chain uses TRBV2 and TRBJ2-7; D uncertain. Germline CDR1 and CDR2: SNHLY and FYNNEI. V dropped 7 bases and J dropped 10 bases, with 11 bases sitting between them. This CDR3 is built from 10 residues. In DNA, the CDR3 is TGTGCCAGCAACCCGAACCCACAGTACTTC. Residues: CASNPNPQYF.

This clonotype was seen a handful of times. As the CDR3 is not closed by the conserved phenylalanine or tryptophan, this likely results from a read error. The chain joins TRBV19 to TRBJ2-6; perhaps TRBD2 as D (6 bases). The CDR3 spans 16 residues. Germline CDR1 LNHDA, CDR2 SQIVND (reference sequence). V was clipped by 4 bases and J by 0 bases, with 10 bases between them. CDR3 amino acids: CASSRDSSSGANVLTL. In DNA form, the CDR3 reads TGTGCCAGTAGTAGGGACTCGAGCTCTGGGGCCAACGTCCTGACTCTC.

In the case of this clonotype: One end of the junction does not line up with germline, which may come from a read error. The rearrangement joins TRBV20-1 to TRBJ2-1; possibly TRBD2 for D (7 bases). Germline V gene lookup returns CDR1 DFQATT and CDR2 SNEGSKA (reference sequence). The CDR3 loop spans 14 amino acids. The CDR3 loop reads CSARVPGGHNGQFF. The CDR3 coding sequence is TGCAGTGCTCGGGTCCCCGGGGGGCACAATGGGCAGTTCTTC.

This clonotype was seen many times. The V and J genes are TRBV30 and TRBJ1-5; D gene uncertain. V lost 2 bases and J lost 4, with 6 bases in between. The germline V gene encodes CDR1 GTSNPN and CDR2 SVGIG (reference sequence). CDR3 length equals 12 residues. The CDR3 loop is CAWSWGNQPQHF. The CDR3, as DNA: TGTGCCTGGAGTTGGGGAAATCAGCCCCAGCATTTT.

This clonotype was counted ten times or more. This chain uses TRBV28 with TRBJ1-1, with D perhaps TRBD1 (6 bases). V was clipped by 3 bases and J by 5 bases, with 13 bases between them. Germline CDR1 reads MDHEN; CDR2 reads SYDVKM. CDR3 length equals 14 residues. The CDR3 DNA reads TGTGCCAGCAGTTTCCCGGGACAATTAACTGAAGCTTTCTTT. Its translation: CASSFPGQLTEAFF. The variable domain in full, with the rest retrieved from reference TRBV28 and TRBJ1-1, is DVKVTQSSRYLVKRTGEKVFLECVQDMDHENMFWYRQDPGLGLRLIYFSYDVKMKEKGDIPEGYSVSREKKERFSLILESASTNQTSMYLCASSFPGQLTEAFFGQGTRLTVV.